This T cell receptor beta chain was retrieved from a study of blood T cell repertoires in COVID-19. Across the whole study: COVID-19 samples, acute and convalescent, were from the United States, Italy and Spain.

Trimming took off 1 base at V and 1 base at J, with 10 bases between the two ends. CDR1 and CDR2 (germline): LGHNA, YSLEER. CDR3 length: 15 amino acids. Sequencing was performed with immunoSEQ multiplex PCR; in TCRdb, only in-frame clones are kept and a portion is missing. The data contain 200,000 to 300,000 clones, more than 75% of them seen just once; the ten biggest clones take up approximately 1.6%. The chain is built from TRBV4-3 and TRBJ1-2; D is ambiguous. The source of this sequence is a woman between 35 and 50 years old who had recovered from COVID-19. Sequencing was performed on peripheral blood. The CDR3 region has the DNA TGCGCCAGCAGCCAAGTAATAGGCGGTAACTATGGCTACACCTTC. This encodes CASSQVIGGNYGYTF.